This TCR beta chain originates from a study of Ad26.COV2.S vaccination and SARS-CoV-2 variants. Study context: Vaccine-arm donor from the placebo-controlled COV1001 Ad26.COV2.S trial. Ad26.COV2.S given intramuscularly, once or twice 56 days apart. Overall study results and limits: Assessments of TCR breadth and depth may have underestimated the total T cell responses.

V was clipped by 1 base and J by 3 bases, with 14 bases between them. The CDR3 has 15 residues. Germline V gene data show CDR1 as SGHRS and CDR2 as YFSETQ. Profiled with immunoSEQ multiplex PCR; TCRdb holds only in-frame clones, not every one. This sample yields hundreds of thousands of clones, of which around 84% are seen a single time; 3.3% belongs to the top ten. Documented treatment: about 20 received Ad26.COV2.S at low or high dose, single or two shots; five or six received placebo; per-sample allocation not given. Sampling happened 63 days after the first vaccine or placebo injection. The shot given was an Ad26 vector that makes Wuhan-strain SARS-CoV-2 spike. Regarding this clone: What it recognizes is unknown.

This receptor was obtained from a person aged 18-60 years who received the Ad26.COV2.S COVID-19 vaccine or a placebo. The chain links TRBV5-1 to TRBJ2-7; a possible D gene is TRBD1 (6 bases). The sample here was peripheral blood, taken in a trial of Ad26.COV2.S vaccine versus placebo. CDR3 sequence (DNA): TGCGCCAGCAGCTTGCCCCAAGGGGGAGACTACGAGCAGTACTTC. It specifies CASSLPQGGDYEQYF.